These 27 T cell receptor beta chains share one sample of origin, sequenced in a study of blood T cell repertoires in COVID-19. Clones were sequenced by immunoSEQ multiplex PCR, and TCRdb holds only the in-frame ones, with some missing. The table has 280,000 or so clones, around nine tenths seen once; the top ten hold under 15%. Specimen: peripheral blood. These receptors were obtained from a woman aged 55 to 70 with acute or convalescent COVID-19.

The chain links TRBV7-2 to TRBJ2-7; D is unresolved. CDR1 is SGHTA and CDR2 is FQGNSA in the germline V gene. CDR3 length equals 12 residues. V lost 1 base and J 3 bases, leaving 4 bases between the germline ends. In DNA, the CDR3 is TGTGCCAGCAGCTTAGGAGTCTACGAGCAGTACTTC. This translates into CASSLGVYEQYF.

This clone was observed a few times. The CDR3 loop is CASSPTSGRTSKNEQFF. The DNA for the CDR3 is TGTGCCAGCTCACCTACTAGCGGGAGAACCTCTAAGAATGAGCAGTTCTTC. V and J are TRBV18 and TRBJ2-1, with 11 bases aligning to TRBD2. J lost 7 bases, V lost 3 bases, and 11 bases had no gene match. In germline, CDR1 is KGHSH, CDR2 LQKENI. The CDR3 loop spans 17 amino acids.

This chain uses TRBV30 with TRBJ1-5; 7 positions match TRBD1. The CDR3 consists of 14 residues. Germline-derived CDR1 and CDR2 are GTSNPN and SVGIG (reference sequence). J gave up 3 bases and V 0 bases, and 2 bases lay outside the gene matches. Here the CDR3 reads CAWSVQGLNQPQHF. DNA of the CDR3: TGTGCCTGGAGTGTACAGGGGCTCAATCAGCCCCAGCATTTT. The full variable domain, with the rest looked up from reference TRBV30 and TRBJ1-5, is SQTIHQWPATLVQPVGSPLSLECTVEGTSNPNLYWYRQAAGRGLQLLFYSVGIGQISSEVPQNLSASRPQDRQFILSSKKLLLSDSGFYLCAWSVQGLNQPQHFGDGTRLSIL.

The chain carries TRBV13 and TRBJ1-2; possibly TRBD1 for D (6 bases). V was clipped by 2 bases and J by 1 base, with 14 bases between them. Per the germline V gene, CDR1 is PRHDT and CDR2 is FYEKMQ (reference sequence). The CDR3 length is 16 residues. In DNA, the CDR3 is TGTGCCAGCAGCTTATCCCCCAGAGGGGGTAACTATGGCTACACCTTC. Translating gives CASSLSPRGGNYGYTF.

This chain connects TRBV2 to TRBJ2-2; 10 nucleotides align to TRBD1. The germline gives CDR1 SNHLY, CDR2 FYNNEI. The CDR3 covers 18 residues. The ends lost 7 bases at V and 4 bases at J; junction bases unmatched: 15. In DNA, the CDR3 is TGTGCCAGCAAGGAAGACAGGGGGCTCCTCCGAGGCACCGGGGAGCTGTTTTTT. Translation gives CASKEDRGLLRGTGELFF.

The chain recombines TRBV6-6 with TRBJ2-5; TRBD1 might be the D (6 bases). Germline CDR1 MNHNY, CDR2 SVGAGI (reference sequence). Trimming pared 2 bases from V and 2 bases from J, leaving 12 bases between. The CDR3 is 15 residues long. In DNA, the CDR3 is TGTGCCAGCAGTTACCCCACAGGGAAACAAGAGACCCAGTACTTC. This translates into CASSYPTGKQETQYF.

The CDR3 is CAISPNGPYNPQHF. Here the CDR3 DNA reads TGTGCCATCAGTCCGAATGGGCCCTATAATCCCCAGCATTTT. V and J are TRBV10-3 and TRBJ1-5; D is ambiguous. The CDR3 has 14 amino acids. V lost 5 bases and J lost 10, with 18 bases in between. Germline CDR1 and CDR2: ENHRY and SYGVKD.

The V and J genes are TRBV4-2 and TRBJ1-1; the D gene is possibly TRBD1 (5 bases). V dropped 4 bases and J dropped 0 bases, with 12 bases sitting between them. The length of the CDR3 is 15 residues. Per the germline V gene, CDR1 is LGHNA and CDR2 is YNFKEQ. CDR3 DNA sequence: TGTGCCAGCAGCCGCGGGGCGGGGCTGAACACTGAAGCTTTCTTT. The encoded protein is CASSRGAGLNTEAFF.

This sequence joins TRBV4-3 and TRBJ1-6; D unresolved. The CDR3 is 14 residues long. The germline V gene has CDR1 LGHNA and CDR2 YSLEER. V lost 0 bases to trimming and J lost 8 bases, with 8 bases between them. CDR3 DNA: TGCGCCAGCAGCCAAGAATCTTTCGATTCACCCCTCCACTTT. Amino acids: CASSQESFDSPLHF.

This rearrangement joins TRBV20-1 to TRBJ2-1, with TRBD2 identical over 10 bases. The CDR3 runs to 16 residues. Germline loops: CDR1 DFQATT, CDR2 SNEGSKA (reference sequence). Losses at the gene ends were 3 bases for V and 4 bases for J; bases not matched to a gene: 9. CDR3 sequence: CSASDTSGILYNEQFF. DNA for the CDR3: TGCAGTGCTAGTGATACTAGCGGGATACTATACAATGAGCAGTTCTTC.

The chain recombines TRBV6-2 or TRBV6-3 with TRBJ1-4; TRBD1 aligns across 7 bases. V gave up 0 bases and J gave up 5 bases; unmatched junction bases: 6. Looked up from germline, CDR1 is MNHEY and CDR2 is SVGEGT. The CDR3 runs to 16 residues. The CDR3, as DNA: TGTGCCAGCAGTTACTCACGACAGGGTTTGAATGAAAAACTGTTTTTT. This encodes CASSYSRQGLNEKLFF.

V usage is TRBV28 and J usage is TRBJ1-5; 7 bases agree with TRBD1. The germline V gene encodes CDR1 MDHEN and CDR2 SYDVKM. The CDR3 contains 16 residues. The V and J ends lost 6 bases and 4 bases, in that order; junction bases with no gene match: 12. The CDR3 region is CASRNSLQGRNQPQHF. CDR3 bases: TGTGCCAGCAGGAATTCCTTACAGGGGCGTAATCAGCCCCAGCATTTT.

The rearrangement links TRBV7-6 to TRBJ1-1; maybe TRBD1 (6 bases). Germline V lookup: CDR1 SGHVS, CDR2 FNYEAQ. There are 15 residues in the CDR3. V lost 5 bases to trimming and J lost 4 bases, with 17 bases between them. CDR3 in amino acids: CASSDEQGTGTEAFF. The CDR3 nucleotides are TGTGCCAGCAGCGACGAACAGGGCACGGGCACTGAAGCTTTCTTT. Full variable domain (remainder filled in from reference TRBV7-6 and TRBJ1-1): GAGVSQSPRYKVTKRGQDVALRCDPISGHVSLYWYRQALGQGPEFLTYFNYEAQQDKSGLPNDRFSAERPEGSISTLTIQRTEQRDSAMYRCASSDEQGTGTEAFFGQGTRLTVV.

This chain uses TRBV5-1 with TRBJ2-5, with D unresolved. CDR1 SGHRS and CDR2 YFSETQ come from the germline V gene. The CDR3 length is 13 residues. V was clipped by 4 bases and J by 1 base, with 8 bases between them. The CDR3 coding sequence is TGCGCCAGCAGCGAGAACCTCCAAGAGACCCAGTACTTC. Translating gives CASSENLQETQYF. Variable domain in full (rest from reference TRBV5-1 and TRBJ2-5): KAGVTQTPRYLIKTRGQQVTLSCSPISGHRSVSWYQQTPGQGLQFLFEYFSETQRNKGNFPGRFSGRQFSNSRSEMNVSTLELGDSALYLCASSENLQETQYFGPGTRLLVL.

The gene calls are TRBV15 and TRBJ1-5, with 8 nucleotides matching TRBD1. Per the germline V gene, CDR1 is LNHNV and CDR2 is YYDKDF (reference sequence). This CDR3 spans 16 amino acids. Trimming cost V 3 bases and J 0 bases; bases outside gene matches: 4. The CDR3 sequence: CATSRDRDYSNQPQHF. In DNA form, the CDR3 reads TGTGCCACCAGCAGGGACAGGGATTATAGCAATCAGCCCCAGCATTTT.

The chain is built from TRBV7-9 and TRBJ2-1; the match to TRBD2 covers 10 bases. V shed 5 bases and J 12 bases; nucleotides not matched to a gene: 10. Germline-derived CDR1 and CDR2 are SEHNR and FQNEAQ (reference sequence). The CDR3 covers 14 residues. The CDR3 region is CASSASGTSVRQFF. The CDR3 DNA follows: TGTGCCAGCAGCGCCTCCGGGACTAGCGTCAGGCAGTTCTTC.

V usage is TRBV15 and J usage is TRBJ1-5; D not resolved. V lost 0 bases and J 3 bases, leaving 12 bases between the germline ends. CDR1 LNHNV and CDR2 YYDKDF come from the germline V gene (reference sequence). This CDR3 spans 16 amino acids. The CDR3 DNA follows: TGTGCCACCAGCAGAGATATCGGGGAACTCAATCAGCCCCAGCATTTT. Translating gives CATSRDIGELNQPQHF.

Concerning this clone: The same CDR3 also results from other DNA sequences found in this sample. The V gene is TRBV7-9, the J gene TRBJ1-1; D ambiguous. This CDR3 contains 13 residues. Germline V lookup: CDR1 SEHNR, CDR2 FQNEAQ (reference sequence). Trimming removed 0 bases at V and 1 base at J, with 3 bases between. CDR3 region: CASSLARNTEAFF. As DNA, the CDR3 is TGTGCCAGCAGCTTAGCCAGGAACACTGAAGCTTTCTTT.

The rearrangement links TRBV9 to TRBJ1-3, with 8 positions matching TRBD1. The CDR3 has 15 amino acids. Germline assignment: CDR1 SGDLS and CDR2 YYNGEE. V shed 5 bases and J 0 bases; nucleotides not matched to a gene: 4. CDR3 protein: CASSATGASGNTIYF. The CDR3 coding sequence is TGTGCCAGCAGTGCGACAGGGGCCTCTGGAAACACCATATATTTT.

The chain uses TRBV13 and TRBJ1-2; 7 nucleotides agree with TRBD1. This CDR3 spans 17 amino acids. Germline values: CDR1 PRHDT, CDR2 FYEKMQ (reference sequence). V gave up 1 base and J gave up 8 bases; unmatched junction bases: 16. The CDR3 sequence: CASSLVRTGPSTRGYTF. In nucleotides, the CDR3 is TGTGCCAGCAGCTTAGTGCGGACAGGTCCCTCTACTCGGGGCTACACCTTC. The full variable domain, with the rest looked up from reference TRBV13 and TRBJ1-2, is AAGVIQSPRHLIKEKRETATLKCYPIPRHDTVYWYQQGPGQDPQFLISFYEKMQSDKGSIPDRFSAQQFSDYHSELNMSSLELGDSALYFCASSLVRTGPSTRGYTFGSGTRLTVV.

The chain uses TRBV4-1 and TRBJ1-6; TRBD1 might be the D (5 bases). This CDR3 comprises 15 residues. Germline values: CDR1 MGHRA, CDR2 YSYEKL. Trimming shortened V by 4 bases and J by 7 bases, and 14 bases separated the two germline ends. Here the CDR3 reads CASSPTETTNSPLHF. The DNA of the CDR3 is TGCGCCAGCAGCCCGACAGAGACCACAAATTCACCCCTCCACTTT.

As for this clone: An end of the junction does not agree with germline; a read error may underlie this. This sequence joins TRBV7-7 and TRBJ2-3; weak D call: TRBD2 (6 bases). This CDR3 is built from 16 residues. Germline V CDR1 and CDR2: SSHAT, FNYEAQ (reference sequence). In nucleotides, the CDR3 is TGTGCTAGCAGCTTAGGAGCGGGCGTGGGCACAGATACGCAGTATTTT. Protein: CASSLGAGVGTDTQYF.

The CDR3 bases are TGTGCCAGTAGCGGACTGATCTCTGGAAACACCATATATTTT. Its protein product is CASSGLISGNTIYF. The rearrangement uses TRBV19 and TRBJ1-3, with no clear D. Germline V gene data show CDR1 as LNHDA and CDR2 as SQIVND (reference sequence). The CDR3 sequence is 14 residues long. Trimming cost V 6 bases and J 0 bases, with 9 bases left between them.

The chain is built from TRBV6-1 and TRBJ2-1; the D gene is possibly TRBD1 (5 bases). The ends were cut back, 1 base at V and 0 bases at J, with 7 bases in the middle. CDR3 length: 15 amino acids. The germline gives CDR1 MNHNS, CDR2 SASEGT. This chain's CDR3 is CASSEDRYSYNEQFF. In DNA, the CDR3 is TGTGCCAGCAGTGAAGACAGGTACTCCTACAATGAGCAGTTCTTC.

The J gene is TRBJ2-2, the V gene TRBV9, with 13 positions matching TRBD2. This CDR3 contains 19 residues. V lost 0 bases to trimming and J lost 2 bases; unmatched junction nucleotides: 7. The germline V gene encodes CDR1 SGDLS and CDR2 YYNGEE. CDR3 region: CASSVGGRLAGGNTGELFF. The CDR3 DNA sequence: TGTGCCAGCAGCGTAGGAGGGCGACTAGCGGGGGGAAACACCGGGGAGCTGTTTTTT.

The CDR3 region has the DNA TGCGCCAGCAGCCTTGGTAGCGGGAAAGGTTCCGGGGAGCTGTTTTTT. Protein: CASSLGSGKGSGELFF. J is TRBJ2-2 and V is TRBV5-1; 8 bases line up with TRBD2. This CDR3 region has 16 residues. V dropped 4 bases and J dropped 6; count of bases not matched to a gene: 11. Germline lookup yields CDR1 SGHRS and CDR2 YFSETQ.

The chain links TRBV7-2 to TRBJ1-5, with 10 nucleotides matching TRBD1. Germline CDR1 reads SGHTA; CDR2 reads FQGNSA. The junction had 2 bases not matched to a gene; V was cut back by 3 bases and J by 6 bases. The CDR3 loop spans 14 amino acids. In DNA form, the CDR3 reads TGTGCCAGCAGCTTGCGACAGGGGGCTCAGCCCCAGCATTTT. Residues: CASSLRQGAQPQHF.